This T cell receptor (beta chain) was captured by sequencing in a study of resident and recirculating memory T cells in vitiligo. Study-level information: Whole samples, not sorted cells, were homogenized and used for genomic DNA extraction.

General study findings and limits: Vitiligo lesions lacked a unique dominant clone, and clonality varied.

The data were produced by immunoSEQ multiplex PCR, yet TCRdb's version contains in-frame clones alone and is incomplete. The sample comprises 72,000 or so clones, just over 90% of which are singletons, and approximately 4.8% rests with the top ten. A word on this clone: Its antigen remains unidentified.

The sequence came from a male donor with vitiligo. What was sequenced was blood.

CDR3 in amino acids: CASTLQGAITGELFF. CDR3 nucleotides: TGTGCCAGCACTCTGCAGGGGGCGATCACCGGGGAGCTGTTTTTT. The chain carries TRBV4-2 and TRBJ2-2; 8 bases align to TRBD1. With 7 bases clipped from V and 4 bases from J, the junction kept 8 bases outside the gene matches. Germline V lookup: CDR1 LGHNA, CDR2 YNFKEQ. The CDR3 is made up of 15 amino acids.